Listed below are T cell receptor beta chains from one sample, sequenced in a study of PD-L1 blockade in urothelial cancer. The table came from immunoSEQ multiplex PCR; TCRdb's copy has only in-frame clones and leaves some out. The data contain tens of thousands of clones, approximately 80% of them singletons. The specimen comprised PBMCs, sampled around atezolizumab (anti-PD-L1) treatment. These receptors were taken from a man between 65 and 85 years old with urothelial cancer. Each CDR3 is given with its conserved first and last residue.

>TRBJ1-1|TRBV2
CASSRDRGSGTEAFF
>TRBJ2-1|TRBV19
CASSIRAPGQANEQFF
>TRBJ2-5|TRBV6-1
CASKTGTGKETQYF
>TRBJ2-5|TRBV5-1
CASSFGTNQETQYF
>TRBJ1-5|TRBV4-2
CASSSGREVRNQPQHF
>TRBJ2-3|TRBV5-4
CASSPPGGTVTDTQYF
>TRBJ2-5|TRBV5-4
CASSWASERETQYF
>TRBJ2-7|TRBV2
CASSGEDRGFYEQYF
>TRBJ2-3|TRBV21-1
CASSKVRTCGVQRDTQYF
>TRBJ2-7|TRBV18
CASSPTGYEQYF
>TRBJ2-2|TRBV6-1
CASRTDRLTGELFF
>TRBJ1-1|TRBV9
CASSVEAGVKTEAFF
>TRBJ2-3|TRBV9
CASSTAGQGLTDTQYF
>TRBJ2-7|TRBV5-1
CASSDRLAGGYEQYF
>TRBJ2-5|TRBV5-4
CASSLSFNQETQYF
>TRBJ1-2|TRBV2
CASSEQGQGNGYTF
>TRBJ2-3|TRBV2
CASSPSGWTGRGSTDTQYF
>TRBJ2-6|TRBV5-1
CASSLGVAGANVLTF
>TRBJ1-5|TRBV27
CASSSRPTGANQPQHF
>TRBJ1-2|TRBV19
CASSIDPPHRKNYGYTF